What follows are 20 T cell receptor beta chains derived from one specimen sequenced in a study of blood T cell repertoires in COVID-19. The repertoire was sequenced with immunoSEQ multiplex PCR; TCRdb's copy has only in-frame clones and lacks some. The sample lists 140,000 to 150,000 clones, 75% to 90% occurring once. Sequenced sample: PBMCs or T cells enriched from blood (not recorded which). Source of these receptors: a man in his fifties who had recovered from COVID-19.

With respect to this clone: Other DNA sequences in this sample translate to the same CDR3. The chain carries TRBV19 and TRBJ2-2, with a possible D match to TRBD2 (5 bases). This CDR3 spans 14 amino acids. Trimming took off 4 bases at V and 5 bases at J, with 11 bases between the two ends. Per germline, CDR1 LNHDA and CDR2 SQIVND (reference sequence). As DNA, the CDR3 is TGTGCCAGTAGTACCCGGACTGATACCGGGGAGCTGTTTTTT. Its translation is CASSTRTDTGELFF. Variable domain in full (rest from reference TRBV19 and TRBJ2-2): DGGITQSPKYLFRKEGQNVTLSCEQNLNHDAMYWYRQDPGQGLRLIYYSQIVNDFQKGDIAEGYSVSREKKESFPLTVTSAQKNPTAFYLCASSTRTDTGELFFGEGSRLTVL.

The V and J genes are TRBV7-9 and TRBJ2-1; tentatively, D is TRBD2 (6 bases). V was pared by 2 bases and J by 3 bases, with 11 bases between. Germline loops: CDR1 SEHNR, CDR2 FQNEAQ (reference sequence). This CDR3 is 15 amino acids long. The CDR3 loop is CASSLFQGGYNEQFF. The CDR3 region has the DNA TGTGCCAGCAGCTTATTCCAGGGAGGCTACAATGAGCAGTTCTTC.

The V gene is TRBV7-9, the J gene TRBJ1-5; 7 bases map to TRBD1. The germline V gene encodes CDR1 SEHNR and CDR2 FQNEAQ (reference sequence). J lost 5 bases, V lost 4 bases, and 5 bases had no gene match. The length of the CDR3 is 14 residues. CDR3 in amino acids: CASSSTGWDQPQHF. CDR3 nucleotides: TGTGCCAGCAGCTCGACAGGGTGGGATCAGCCCCAGCATTTT.

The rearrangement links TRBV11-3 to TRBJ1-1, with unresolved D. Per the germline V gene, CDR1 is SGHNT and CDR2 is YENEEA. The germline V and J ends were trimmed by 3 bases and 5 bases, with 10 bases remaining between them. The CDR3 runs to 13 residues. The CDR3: CASSLTGRTEAFF. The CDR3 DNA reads TGTGCCAGCAGCTTGACTGGAAGAACTGAAGCTTTCTTT. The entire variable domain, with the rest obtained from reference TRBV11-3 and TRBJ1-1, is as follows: EAGVVQSPRYKIIEKKQPVAFWCNPISGHNTLYWYLQNLGQGPELLIRYENEEAVDDSQLPKDRFSAERLKGVDSTLKIQPAELGDSAVYLCASSLTGRTEAFFGQGTRLTVV.

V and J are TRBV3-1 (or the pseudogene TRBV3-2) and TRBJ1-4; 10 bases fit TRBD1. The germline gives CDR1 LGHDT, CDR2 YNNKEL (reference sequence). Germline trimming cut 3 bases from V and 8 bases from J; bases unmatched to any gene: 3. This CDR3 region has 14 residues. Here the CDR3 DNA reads TGTGCCAGCAGCCACGGACAGGGGGGAGAAAAACTGTTTTTT. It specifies CASSHGQGGEKLFF.

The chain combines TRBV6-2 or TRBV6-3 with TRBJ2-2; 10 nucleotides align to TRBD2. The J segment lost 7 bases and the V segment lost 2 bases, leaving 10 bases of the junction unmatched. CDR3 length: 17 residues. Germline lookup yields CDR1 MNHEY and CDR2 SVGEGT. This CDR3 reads CASSYPRLAGVVGELFF. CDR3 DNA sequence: TGTGCCAGCAGTTACCCCCGGCTAGCGGGAGTGGTCGGGGAGCTGTTTTTT.

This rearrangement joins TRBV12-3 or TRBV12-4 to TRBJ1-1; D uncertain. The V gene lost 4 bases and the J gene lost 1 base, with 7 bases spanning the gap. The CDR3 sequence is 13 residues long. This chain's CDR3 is CASSSRENTEAFF. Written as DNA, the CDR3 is TGTGCCAGCAGTTCACGAGAGAACACTGAAGCTTTCTTT.

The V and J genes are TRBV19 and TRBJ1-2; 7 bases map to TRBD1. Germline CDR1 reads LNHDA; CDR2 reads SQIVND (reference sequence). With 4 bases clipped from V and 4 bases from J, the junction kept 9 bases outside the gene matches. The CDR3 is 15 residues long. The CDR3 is CASSTRQGAGYGYTF. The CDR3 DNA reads TGTGCCAGTAGTACCAGACAGGGCGCGGGCTATGGCTACACCTTC.

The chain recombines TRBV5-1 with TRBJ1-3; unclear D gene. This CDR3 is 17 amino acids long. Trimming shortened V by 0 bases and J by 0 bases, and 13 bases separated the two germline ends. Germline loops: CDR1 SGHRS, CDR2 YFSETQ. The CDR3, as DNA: TGCGCCAGCAGCTTGGGCCCTTCAGAAAGCTCTGGAAACACCATATATTTT. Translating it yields CASSLGPSESSGNTIYF.

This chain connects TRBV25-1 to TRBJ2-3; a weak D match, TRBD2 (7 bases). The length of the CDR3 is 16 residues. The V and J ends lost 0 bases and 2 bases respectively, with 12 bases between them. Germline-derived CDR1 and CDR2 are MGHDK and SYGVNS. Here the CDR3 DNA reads TGTGCCAGCAGTGAATACCGGGGGGCCTCCACAGATACGCAGTATTTT. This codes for CASSEYRGASTDTQYF.

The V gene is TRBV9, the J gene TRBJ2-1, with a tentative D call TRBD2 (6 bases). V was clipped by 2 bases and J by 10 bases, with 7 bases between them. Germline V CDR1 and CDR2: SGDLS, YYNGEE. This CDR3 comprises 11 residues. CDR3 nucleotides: TGTGCCAGCAGCGTCCGGGAGGAGCAGTTCTTC. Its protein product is CASSVREEQFF.

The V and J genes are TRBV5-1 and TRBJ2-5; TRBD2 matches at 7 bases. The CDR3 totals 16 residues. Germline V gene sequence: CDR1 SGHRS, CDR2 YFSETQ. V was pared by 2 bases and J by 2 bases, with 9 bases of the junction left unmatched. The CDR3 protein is CASSFSRAGPQETQYF. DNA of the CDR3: TGCGCCAGCAGCTTTAGTCGAGCGGGGCCACAAGAGACCCAGTACTTC.

The CDR3 DNA is TGTGCCAGCAGCCCCGGGACAGGGACCTACGGTGAGCAGTTCTTC. It codes for CASSPGTGTYGEQFF. V gene TRBV11-1 combines with J gene TRBJ2-1, with 9 nucleotides matching TRBD1. The CDR3 spans 15 residues. CDR1 and CDR2 from the germline V gene are SGHAT and FQDESV (reference sequence). V shed 5 bases and J 9 bases; nucleotides not matched to a gene: 11. The full variable domain, completed using reference TRBV11-1 and TRBJ2-1, is EAEVAQSPRYKITEKSQAVAFWCDPISGHATLYWYRQILGQGPELLVQFQDESVVDDSQLPKDRFSAERLKGVDSTLKIQPAELGDSAMYLCASSPGTGTYGEQFFGPGTRLTVL.

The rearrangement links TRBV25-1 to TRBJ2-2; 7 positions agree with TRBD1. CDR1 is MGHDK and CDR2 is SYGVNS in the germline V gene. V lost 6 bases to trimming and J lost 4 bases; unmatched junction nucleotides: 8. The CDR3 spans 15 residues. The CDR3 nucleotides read TGTGCCAGCAGCTCTAGACAGGGATCCACCGGGGAGCTGTTTTTT. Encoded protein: CASSSRQGSTGELFF.

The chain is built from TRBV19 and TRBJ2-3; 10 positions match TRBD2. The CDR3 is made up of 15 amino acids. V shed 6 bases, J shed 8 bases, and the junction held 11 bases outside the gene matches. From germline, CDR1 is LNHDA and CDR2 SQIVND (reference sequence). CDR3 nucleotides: TGTGCCAGTAGCCATGAGAGCGGGGGGGCCGTTACGCAGTATTTT. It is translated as CASSHESGGAVTQYF.

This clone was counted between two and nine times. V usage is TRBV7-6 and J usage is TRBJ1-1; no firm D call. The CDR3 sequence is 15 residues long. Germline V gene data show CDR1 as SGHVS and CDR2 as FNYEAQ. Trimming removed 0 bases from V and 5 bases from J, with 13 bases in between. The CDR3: CASSLALSGRTEAFF. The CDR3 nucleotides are TGTGCCAGCAGCTTAGCGCTGTCGGGAAGGACTGAAGCTTTCTTT.

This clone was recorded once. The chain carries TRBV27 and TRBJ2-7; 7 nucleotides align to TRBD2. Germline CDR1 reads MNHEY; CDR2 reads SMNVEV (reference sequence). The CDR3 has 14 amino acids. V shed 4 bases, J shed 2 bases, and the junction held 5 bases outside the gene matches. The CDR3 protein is CASSSGLVPYEQYF. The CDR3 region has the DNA TGTGCCAGCAGTTCAGGACTAGTCCCCTACGAGCAGTACTTC.

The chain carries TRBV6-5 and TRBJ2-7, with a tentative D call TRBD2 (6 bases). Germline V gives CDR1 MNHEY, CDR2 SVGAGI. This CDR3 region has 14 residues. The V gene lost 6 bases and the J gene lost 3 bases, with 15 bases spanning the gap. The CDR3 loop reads CASSQSLAHYEQYF. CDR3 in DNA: TGTGCCAGCAGCCAGAGCCTAGCGCACTACGAGCAGTACTTC.

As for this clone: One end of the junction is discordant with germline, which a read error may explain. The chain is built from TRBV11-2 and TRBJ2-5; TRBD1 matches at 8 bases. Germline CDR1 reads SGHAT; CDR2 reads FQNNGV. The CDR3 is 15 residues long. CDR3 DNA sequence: TGTGCCAGCGGCTTAGCCAGGACAGGGTCAGAGACCCAGTACTTC. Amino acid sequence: CASGLARTGSETQYF.

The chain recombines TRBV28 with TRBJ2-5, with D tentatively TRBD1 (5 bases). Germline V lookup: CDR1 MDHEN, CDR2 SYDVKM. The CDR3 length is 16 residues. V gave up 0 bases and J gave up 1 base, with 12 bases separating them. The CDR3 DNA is TGTGCCAGCAGTTTATGGAAGCAGGGATCCCAAGAGACCCAGTACTTC. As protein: CASSLWKQGSQETQYF. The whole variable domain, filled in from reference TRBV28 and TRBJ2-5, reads DVKVTQSSRYLVKRTGEKVFLECVQDMDHENMFWYRQDPGLGLRLIYFSYDVKMKEKGDIPEGYSVSREKKERFSLILESASTNQTSMYLCASSLWKQGSQETQYFGPGTRLLVL.